This TCR beta chain was observed in a study of vaccination and CD4 T cells after COVID-19. As to this clonotype: The antigen remains undetermined.

The treatment denotes: roughly 10-day PBMC culture with coronavirus spike peptide pools or control peptides (ViraFEST assay). The CDR3 sequence is 17 residues long. Germline V CDR1 and CDR2: KGHDR, SFDVKD. Unmatched junction bases numbered 4, after V lost 4 bases and J lost 2 bases. The Oncomine TCR Beta short-read assay was what sequenced the DNA obtained from cultured CD4+ T cells. TCRdb itself ran the PCR reads through MiXCR, one entry per CDR3 protein. This sample has under 15,000 distinct CDR3 sequences; roughly 45% occur once, and the top ten carry roughly 7%. The chain recombines TRBV24-1 with TRBJ2-2; the match to TRBD2 covers 12 bases. The sequence was collected from a human donor who had recovered from COVID-19. The sample comprised CD4+ T cells from blood, cultured in vitro. For the CDR3, the DNA is TGTGCCACCAGTGACCCACTAGCGGGGGGTAACACCGGGGAGCTGTTTTTT. Amino acid sequence: CATSDPLAGGNTGELFF.